This TCR beta chain derives from a study of T cell responses to AZD1222 COVID-19 vaccine. Broader study findings: Most donors were white British, females outnumbered males, and clonal diversity was possibly underestimated. Vaccine-associated CD4 TCRs ranged over spike, dominating at 160-218 and 743-854. Reportedly, close to half of spike-specific TCRs are directed against unmutated variant regions.

A note on this clone: The antigen is undetermined.

The method was immunoSEQ multiplex PCR; TCRdb's version includes in-frame clones alone and lacks a portion of them. The sample has approximately 80,000 clones, around 85% seen once; the top ten hold about 3.4%. Whether given at about 4 or about 12 weeks, second doses were pooled. CDR1 and CDR2 (germline): LNHNV, YYDKDF (reference sequence). The CDR3 is 17 amino acids. The junction had 9 bases not matched to a gene; V was cut back by 1 base and J by 1 base. The receptor's source is an adult who received the AZD1222 COVID-19 vaccine. This chain connects TRBV15 to TRBJ1-2, with 7 bases aligning to TRBD1. This material consisted of peripheral blood, taken 28 days after the second AZD1222 dose. The CDR3 sequence: CATSRATLRGNNYGYTF. The CDR3 DNA is TGTGCCACCAGCAGAGCGACCCTCAGGGGGAATAACTATGGCTACACCTTC.